A single sample is the source of the 28 T cell receptor beta chains below, sequenced in a study of blood T cells in healthy people across ages. Primed by a sample-barcoded 5' primer and a J-beta primer mix, a second PCR proceeded for about 6 to 12 cycles. TCRdb re-derived calls from the 5' RACE reads in MiXCR, one entry per CDR3 protein. The table records about 780,000 distinct CDR3 sequences, around 45% of them present only once. The material sequenced was blood. These TCRs come from a man older than 75 in good health.

CDR3 in DNA: TGCAGTGCCCAGGAAAGCGCAGATACGCAGTATTTT. Its protein is CSAQESADTQYF. The rearrangement joins TRBV20-1 to TRBJ2-3, with D hard to call. Germline lookup yields CDR1 DFQATT and CDR2 SNEGSKA (reference sequence). The CDR3 is made up of 12 amino acids. V shed 6 bases and J shed 4 bases, with 11 bases lying between them.

As concerns this clonotype: A clone one base away is much larger, so this may be a read error. The chain employs TRBV7-2 and TRBJ2-1; D possibly corresponds to TRBD2 (7 bases). Germline CDR1 SGHTA, CDR2 FQGNSA. The V and J ends lost 5 bases and 9 bases respectively, with 17 bases between them. This CDR3 is 14 amino acids long. Here the CDR3 DNA reads TGTGCCAGCAGCCAAGATTCGGGGGGCGGTGAGCAGTTCTTC. Amino acid sequence: CASSQDSGGGEQFF.

The V call is TRBV2, the J call TRBJ1-4; 7 nucleotides align to TRBD1. V was clipped by 5 bases and J by 4 bases; unmatched bases: 4. This CDR3 comprises 14 residues. Looked up from germline, CDR1 is SNHLY and CDR2 is FYNNEI. CDR3 coding DNA: TGTGCCAGCAGTCAGGACAGGATTAATGAAAAACTGTTTTTT. It specifies CASSQDRINEKLFF.

With respect to this clonotype: A much more abundant neighbour one base away suggests this may be a read error. The chain recombines TRBV6-5 with TRBJ2-1; 9 positions agree with TRBD1. The J call may be incorrect, as the DNA end agrees better with TRBJ2-7. The CDR3 extends over 15 amino acids. Germline V gene sequence: CDR1 MNHEY, CDR2 SVGAGI. CDR3 DNA: TGTGCCAGCAGCCAGGACAGGGGACGCTACAATGAGCAGTACTTC. It encodes CASSQDRGRYNEQYF.

Remarks on this clonotype: Sequence at one end of the junction differs from germline and may be a read error. J is TRBJ2-4 and V is TRBV12-3 or TRBV12-4; the match to TRBD2 covers 13 bases. The CDR3 is 17 amino acids. DNA for the CDR3: TGTGCCAGCAGTTCGGGACTAGCGGGAATAGCCAGAAACATTCAGTACTTC. Translating it yields CASSSGLAGIARNIQYF.

J is TRBJ1-1 and V is TRBV30; possible D gene TRBD1, 6 bases. Germline V lookup: CDR1 GTSNPN, CDR2 SVGIG (reference sequence). This CDR3 is built from 13 residues. The V gene lost 3 bases and the J gene lost 4 bases, with 12 bases spanning the gap. CDR3 in DNA: TGTGCCTGGAGCGTAGCCAGGGGCACTGAAGCTTTCTTT. Its protein is CAWSVARGTEAFF.

This clonotype showed up just once. A much larger clone lies one base from this, so it may be a read error. The chain links TRBV3-1 to TRBJ2-1; D is unresolved. The DNA matches TRBJ2-7 better at its end, which makes the J call doubtful. The CDR3 contains 15 residues. Germline CDR1 LGHDT, CDR2 YNNKEL (reference sequence). The CDR3 DNA reads as TGTGCCAGCAGCCCGACCGTCGGCACCTACAATGAGCAGTACTTC. It encodes CASSPTVGTYNEQYF.

The chain links TRBV6-5 to TRBJ2-1, with D perhaps matching TRBD1 or TRBD2 (5 bases each). The germline V and J ends were trimmed by 2 bases and 5 bases, with 16 bases remaining between them. The length of the CDR3 is 16 residues. CDR1 is MNHEY, CDR2 SVGAGI, per germline. The CDR3 DNA reads as TGTGCCAGCAGTTACCCCGAGGGACCCGGTGACAATGAGCAGTTCTTC. Translated, it gives CASSYPEGPGDNEQFF.

This clonotype was observed a handful of times. The gene calls are TRBV4-2 and TRBJ2-3, with D possibly being TRBD2 (5 bases). Germline CDR1 LGHNA, CDR2 YNFKEQ. Trimming cost V 1 base and J 4 bases, with 9 bases left between them. The CDR3 consists of 14 residues. CDR3 protein: CASSQVGDPDTQYF. DNA of the CDR3: TGTGCCAGCAGCCAAGTGGGAGATCCAGATACGCAGTATTTT.

The chain employs TRBV6-1 and TRBJ2-1; tentatively, D is TRBD1 or TRBD2 (5 bases each). CDR1 is MNHNS, CDR2 SASEGT, per germline. The CDR3 covers 14 residues. Trimming shortened V by 8 bases and J by 8 bases, and 19 bases separated the two germline ends. The CDR3 sequence is CASAPPGHRDEQFF. The CDR3 coding sequence is TGTGCCAGCGCCCCCCCGGGGCACCGGGATGAGCAGTTCTTC.

This clonotype has just a few counts. This chain uses TRBV20-1 with TRBJ2-1, with 7 bases aligning to TRBD2. CDR1 and CDR2 (germline): DFQATT, SNEGSKA (reference sequence). V was clipped by 6 bases and J by 9 bases; unmatched bases: 5. The CDR3 spans 11 residues. CDR3 sequence reads: CSAPLAGEQFF. The CDR3 DNA follows: TGCAGTGCACCATTAGCGGGTGAGCAGTTCTTC.

The chain couples TRBV12-3 or TRBV12-4 to TRBJ2-5, with 8 bases lining up with TRBD2. The V segment lost 8 bases and the J segment 13 bases; nucleotides outside the gene matches: 18. There are 14 residues in the CDR3. The CDR3 reads CASGELGTRSKRYF. The DNA for the CDR3 is TGTGCCAGCGGGGAACTCGGGACTAGGTCTAAGCGGTACTTC.

This clonotype has only a few counts. The chain joins TRBV30 to TRBJ1-5; D is undetermined. Between the trimmed V and J ends, which lost 2 bases and 0 bases, there was a span of 11 bases. Germline V lookup: CDR1 GTSNPN, CDR2 SVGIG (reference sequence). CDR3 length: 15 amino acids. CDR3 in DNA: TGTGCCTGGAGTCGGGAAAGCAATAGCAATCAGCCCCAGCATTTT. Protein: CAWSRESNSNQPQHF.

CDR3 in DNA: TGTGCCAGCAGCCGGGGCGGGACAGACCAAGAGACCCAGTACTTC. It encodes CASSRGGTDQETQYF. The rearrangement uses TRBV3-1 and TRBJ2-5; maybe TRBD1 (7 bases). Germline lookup yields CDR1 LGHDT and CDR2 YNNKEL (reference sequence). This CDR3 has 15 residues. With 4 bases removed from V and 0 bases from J, the gap between germline ends came to 12 bases.

The chain employs TRBV7-2 and TRBJ2-3; TRBD2 matches at 8 bases. This CDR3 has 17 residues. CDR1 and CDR2 (germline): SGHTA, FQGNSA. With 3 bases clipped from V and 6 bases from J, the junction kept 14 bases outside the gene matches. Here the CDR3 DNA reads TGTGCCAGCAGCTTCCAATCGGGGGGGGCAATCCCGGATACGCAGTATTTT. This sequence encodes CASSFQSGGAIPDTQYF.

This clonotype was detected ten times or more. The V and J genes are TRBV20-1 and TRBJ2-7, with TRBD1 identical over 10 bases. The CDR3 contains 14 residues. Germline values: CDR1 DFQATT, CDR2 SNEGSKA (reference sequence). Trimming removed 5 bases from V and 0 bases from J; junction bases left unmatched: 4. Here the CDR3 reads CSAATGGASYEQYF. Here the CDR3 DNA reads TGCAGTGCTGCGACAGGGGGCGCCTCCTACGAGCAGTACTTC.

The genes are TRBV28 and TRBJ1-1, with 7 positions matching TRBD1. CDR3 length equals 15 residues. Germline V gene data show CDR1 as MDHEN and CDR2 as SYDVKM. The V and J ends lost 3 bases and 4 bases, in that order; junction bases with no gene match: 8. In DNA, the CDR3 is TGTGCCAGCAGTTTTAGGGGGCCATGGGTCACTGAAGCTTTCTTT. Amino acids: CASSFRGPWVTEAFF.

The chain uses TRBV12-3 or TRBV12-4 and TRBJ1-4; 10 nucleotides align to TRBD1. The CDR3 totals 14 residues. V lost 6 bases and J lost 8; bases outside the gene matches: 6. The CDR3 sequence: CASRPTGGGEKLFF. CDR3 in DNA: TGTGCCAGCAGGCCGACAGGGGGCGGCGAAAAACTGTTTTTT.

This clonotype occurred a few times. This chain uses TRBV18 with TRBJ2-5, with D perhaps given as TRBD1 or TRBD2 (5 bases each). This CDR3 is 15 amino acids long. Germline V gives CDR1 KGHSH, CDR2 LQKENI. V was cut by 0 bases and J by 4 bases, with 12 bases left in between. The CDR3 loop reads CASSPPEGAGETQYF. The CDR3 nucleotides are TGTGCCAGCTCACCACCGGAAGGGGCGGGAGAGACCCAGTACTTC.

About this clonotype itself: A junction boundary mismatches the germline segment, possibly from a read error. The V call is TRBV24-1, the J call TRBJ2-1; 12 bases line up with TRBD2. CDR3 length equals 14 residues. Germline V lookup: CDR1 KGHDR, CDR2 SFDVKD. This CDR3 is CATSGLAGSHEQFF. The CDR3 bases are TGTGCCACAAGTGGACTAGCGGGATCGCATGAGCAGTTCTTC.

This clonotype is labeled medium-sized. The rearrangement uses TRBV29-1 and TRBJ1-2; D ambiguous. Germline V CDR1 and CDR2: SQVTM, ANQGSEA. The ends were cut back, 2 bases at V and 8 bases at J, with 9 bases in the middle. The CDR3 runs 11 residues. CDR3: CSVEIGLGYTF. The CDR3 nucleotides are TGCAGCGTTGAAATCGGACTCGGCTACACCTTC. The full variable domain, with the rest looked up from reference TRBV29-1 and TRBJ1-2, is SAVISQKPSRDICQRGTSLTIQCQVDSQVTMMFWYRQQPGQSLTLIATANQGSEATYESGFVIDKFPISRPNLTFSTLTVSNMSPEDSSIYLCSVEIGLGYTFGSGTRLTVV.

In DNA, the CDR3 is TGTGCCAGCAGTTTTAACTTCAATCAGCCCCAGCATTTT. Its protein product is CASSFNFNQPQHF. V usage is TRBV12-3 or TRBV12-4 and J usage is TRBJ1-5; no clear D gene. The CDR3 has 13 amino acids. The ends were cut back, 3 bases at V and 3 bases at J, with 6 bases in the middle.

The chain employs TRBV12-3 or TRBV12-4 and TRBJ2-1; no definite D call. This CDR3 contains 15 residues. V was pared by 7 bases and J by 4 bases, with 17 bases between. The chain's CDR3 is CASKRTEDYYNEQFF. CDR3 sequence (DNA): TGTGCCAGCAAGAGGACGGAAGATTATTACAATGAGCAGTTCTTC.

This clonotype was detected once. This chain joins TRBV18 and TRBJ2-5; TRBD1 agrees at 8 bases. CDR1 and CDR2 (germline): KGHSH, LQKENI. CDR3 length: 12 residues. V shed 5 bases and J 7 bases; nucleotides not matched to a gene: 3. CDR3 protein: CASSIQGATQYF. As DNA, the CDR3 is TGTGCCAGCTCAATCCAGGGGGCGACCCAGTACTTC.

This clonotype was detected a few times. The chain carries TRBV11-3 and TRBJ2-7; TRBD2 matches at 7 bases. The DNA end favors TRBJ2-5, so the J call may be wrong. Germline V CDR1 and CDR2: SGHNT, YENEEA. This CDR3 is built from 16 residues. The CDR3 DNA is TGTGCCAGCAGCGGGCTAGCGGAAAGGGCTATTGAGACCCAGTACTTC. It encodes CASSGLAERAIETQYF.

This chain connects TRBV5-1 to TRBJ1-1, with 10 bases identical to TRBD1. Germline CDR1 SGHRS, CDR2 YFSETQ. The CDR3 runs to 16 residues. V was pared by 4 bases and J by 3 bases, with 9 bases of the junction left unmatched. CDR3: CASSRTGGNRDTEAFF. As DNA, the CDR3 is TGCGCCAGCAGCAGGACAGGGGGTAATCGCGACACTGAAGCTTTCTTT.

J is TRBJ2-7 and V is TRBV27; 8 bases are a match to TRBD2. V trimming: 2 bases; J trimming: 3 bases; junction bases outside the gene matches: 3. This CDR3 region has 14 residues. Germline V gene sequence: CDR1 MNHEY, CDR2 SMNVEV (reference sequence). CDR3 in amino acids: CASSLSGSFYEQYF. CDR3 in DNA: TGTGCCAGCAGTTTAAGCGGGAGTTTCTACGAGCAGTACTTC.

DNA of the CDR3: TGTGCCATCAGTGAGTCCGGGACTAACCATACGCAGTATTTT. The encoded protein is CAISESGTNHTQYF. This chain joins TRBV10-3 and TRBJ2-3, with TRBD2 matching 7 bases. The CDR3 runs 14 residues. The V gene end was trimmed by 0 bases and the J gene end by 7 bases; junction bases not matched to a gene: 4. Germline V CDR1 and CDR2: ENHRY, SYGVKD.